Below are 18 T cell receptor beta chains sequenced from a single sample in a study of CD8 T cells in ankylosing spondylitis. Antigens for these TCRs are unknown. The study's findings and limits: It appeared that ankylosing spondylitis blood was characterized by a TCR beta motif of 8 or 9 highly homologous variants.

One entry per CDR3 protein results from TCRdb running MiXCR on the 5' RACE reads. The sample carries fewer than 750,000 distinct CDR3 sequences, around 20% recorded once. Material for sequencing was blood, either unsorted or a sorted T cell fraction (not recorded which). These receptors all stem from a male donor with ankylosing spondylitis.

In its sample, this clonotype was seen a few times. The chain employs TRBV5-6 and TRBJ2-7; the D is unclear. The ends were cut back, 0 bases at V and 5 bases at J, with 9 bases in the middle. CDR1 and CDR2 (germline): SGHDT, YYEEEE. The CDR3 spans 13 residues. The CDR3 nucleotides read TGTGCCAGCAGCTTGGTTTACGGAGACGAGCAGTACTTC. As protein: CASSLVYGDEQYF.

J is TRBJ2-3 and V is TRBV5-1, with D unresolved. In germline, CDR1 is SGHRS, CDR2 YFSETQ. V dropped 7 bases and J dropped 2 bases, with 5 bases sitting between them. The CDR3 totals 11 residues. The CDR3 nucleotides read TGCGCCAGCCGTTTCACAGATACGCAGTATTTT. This encodes CASRFTDTQYF.

The sample holds a few counts of this clonotype. The rearrangement uses TRBV29-1 and TRBJ1-1; no clear D gene. Germline-derived CDR1 and CDR2 are SQVTM and ANQGSEA. CDR3 length equals 13 residues. Trimming took 6 bases from V and 3 from J, leaving 14 bases between them. The CDR3 loop is CSVPYSGDTEAFF. The CDR3, as DNA: TGCAGCGTGCCCTACAGCGGGGACACTGAAGCTTTCTTT.

This clonotype was picked up a small number of times. The chain carries TRBV13 and TRBJ2-7; 9 bases align to TRBD1. Germline assignment: CDR1 PRHDT and CDR2 FYEKMQ (reference sequence). V lost 5 bases to trimming and J lost 4 bases; unmatched junction nucleotides: 9. CDR3 length: 15 amino acids. CDR3 sequence: CASSTDRGTHYEQYF. The CDR3, as DNA: TGTGCCAGCAGCACCGACAGGGGGACCCATTACGAGCAGTACTTC.

This clonotype was counted a few times. The V gene is TRBV11-2, the J gene TRBJ2-7; D may be TRBD1 (5 bases). Trimming left V 0 bases short and J 3 bases short, with 12 bases between. Germline-derived CDR1 and CDR2 are SGHAT and FQNNGV. CDR3 length: 15 amino acids. The CDR3 loop is CASSLEVIQVYEQYF. The CDR3 region has the DNA TGTGCCAGCAGCTTAGAGGTTATACAGGTCTACGAGCAGTACTTC.

This clonotype has just a few counts. The CDR3 nucleotides are TGTGCCACCAGCAGTCCGACAGGGGGCAAGTTTTCCGTGGGTGAGCAGTTCTTC. Amino acid sequence: CATSSPTGGKFSVGEQFF. The chain couples TRBV15 to TRBJ2-1; 10 nucleotides line up with TRBD1. CDR3 length: 18 residues. The V and J ends lost 3 bases and 9 bases, in that order; junction bases with no gene match: 17. CDR1 and CDR2 from the germline V gene are LNHNV and YYDKDF (reference sequence).

This clonotype was observed a handful of times. The chain carries TRBV4-1 and TRBJ1-1; a weak D match, TRBD1 (5 bases). This CDR3 has 11 amino acids. Deletions cut 6 bases from V and 8 bases from J, with 10 bases between. The germline V gene encodes CDR1 MGHRA and CDR2 YSYEKL. The CDR3 bases are TGCGCCAGCAGGACGGGGGTAGAAGCTTTCTTT. It encodes CASRTGVEAFF.

The chain combines TRBV12-3 or TRBV12-4 with TRBJ1-1, with 7 bases lining up with TRBD1. J lost 4 bases, V lost 4 bases, and 9 bases had no gene match. The CDR3 contains 15 residues. The CDR3: CASSSYRGGSTEAFF. The DNA for the CDR3 is TGTGCCAGCAGTTCCTACAGGGGAGGGAGCACTGAAGCTTTCTTT.

The chain uses TRBV15 and TRBJ2-1; D may be TRBD2 (5 bases). Trimming stripped 0 bases from V and 6 bases from J, with 9 bases between. CDR1 and CDR2 (germline): LNHNV, YYDKDF (reference sequence). This CDR3 region has 14 residues. The CDR3 protein is CATSRDLAANEQFF. The CDR3 DNA reads TGTGCCACCAGCAGAGATCTAGCCGCCAATGAGCAGTTCTTC. Supplemented by reference TRBV15 and TRBJ2-1, the full variable domain reads DAMVIQNPRYQVTQFGKPVTLSCSQTLNHNVMYWYQQKSSQAPKLLFHYYDKDFNNEADTPDNFQSRRPNTSFCFLDIRSPGLGDTAMYLCATSRDLAANEQFFGPGTRLTVL.

This chain joins TRBV3-1 and TRBJ2-3; D might be TRBD1 or TRBD2, each matching 5 bases. Germline assignment: CDR1 LGHDT and CDR2 YNNKEL (reference sequence). V lost 3 bases and J lost 6, with 16 bases in between. The length of the CDR3 is 15 residues. This chain's CDR3 is CASSHHRDLADTQYF. The CDR3 DNA reads as TGTGCCAGCAGCCACCACCGGGACCTCGCGGATACGCAGTATTTT.

This sequence joins TRBV2 and TRBJ2-1; D perhaps matches TRBD1 (6 bases). This CDR3 spans 15 amino acids. The germline CDR1 and CDR2 sequences are SNHLY and FYNNEI. V lost 6 bases to trimming and J lost 10 bases, with 22 bases between them. Here the CDR3 DNA reads TGTGCCAGCAGGGACCTAGGACAGAATCGTATAGAGCAGTTCTTC. Its protein product is CASRDLGQNRIEQFF.

This chain uses TRBV19 with TRBJ2-7, with D possibly TRBD1 on 6 matching bases. The germline CDR1 and CDR2 sequences are LNHDA and SQIVND (reference sequence). The germline V and J ends were trimmed by 5 bases and 2 bases, with 19 bases remaining between them. The CDR3 consists of 16 residues. In DNA, the CDR3 is TGTGCCAGTAGTCTGGCCCACGGGACACCGACCTACGAGCAGTACTTC. Encoded protein: CASSLAHGTPTYEQYF. The variable domain in full, with the rest retrieved from reference TRBV19 and TRBJ2-7, is DGGITQSPKYLFRKEGQNVTLSCEQNLNHDAMYWYRQDPGQGLRLIYYSQIVNDFQKGDIAEGYSVSREKKESFPLTVTSAQKNPTAFYLCASSLAHGTPTYEQYFGPGTRLTVT.

The chain uses TRBV7-9 and TRBJ1-4; D gene unclear. The ends were cut back, 4 bases at V and 3 bases at J, with 9 bases in the middle. Germline lookup yields CDR1 SEHNR and CDR2 FQNEAQ (reference sequence). The CDR3 spans 14 residues. The DNA of the CDR3 is TGTGCCAGCAGCTCACTCAGCGCTAATGAAAAACTGTTTTTT. It specifies CASSSLSANEKLFF.

Turning to this clonotype: Sequence at one end of the junction differs from germline and may be a read error. The chain links TRBV5-1 to TRBJ1-2; D is unresolved. CDR3 size: 13 residues. Germline V gives CDR1 SGHRS, CDR2 YFSETQ. The CDR3 region has the DNA TGTGCCAGCTCACCGGACGGCGACTATGGCTACACCTTC. This encodes CASSPDGDYGYTF.

CDR3 protein: CAISESVGEQFF. CDR3 coding DNA: TGTGCCATCAGTGAGTCTGTGGGTGAGCAGTTCTTC. V gene TRBV10-3 combines with J gene TRBJ2-1; D gene unclear. Germline V CDR1 and CDR2: ENHRY, SYGVKD. The V gene lost 0 bases and the J gene lost 9 bases, with 6 bases spanning the gap. The CDR3 extends over 12 amino acids.

V and J are TRBV4-3 and TRBJ2-2; either TRBD1 or TRBD2 may supply D (6 bases each). Per germline, CDR1 LGHNA and CDR2 YSLEER. The CDR3 is 16 residues long. V lost 6 bases and J 4 bases, leaving 18 bases between the germline ends. The CDR3, as DNA: TGCGCCAGCAGTCCCAACAGGGAGGTGACCACCGGGGAGCTGTTTTTT. Protein sequence: CASSPNREVTTGELFF.

The chain has TRBV6-6 and TRBJ2-7; TRBD1 is a possible D gene (6 bases). Germline assignment: CDR1 MNHNY and CDR2 SVGAGI (reference sequence). The CDR3 contains 13 residues. Trimming stripped 9 bases from V and 6 bases from J, with 18 bases between. CDR3 bases: TGTGCCAGTTCTTTTACAGGGCCCCGCGAGCAGTACTTC. It translates to CASSFTGPREQYF.

The table lists this clonotype with many counts. V usage is TRBV7-9 and J usage is TRBJ2-2, with unresolved D. Germline CDR1 and CDR2: SEHNR and FQNEAQ (reference sequence). V lost 5 bases and J 5 bases, leaving 9 bases between the germline ends. CDR3 length: 13 residues. DNA of the CDR3: TGTGCCAGCAGCCCCGACGGGACCGGGGAGCTGTTTTTT. Amino acids: CASSPDGTGELFF. Filled out from reference TRBV7-9 and TRBJ2-2, the complete variable domain reads DTGVSQNPRHKITKRGQNVTFRCDPISEHNRLYWYRQTLGQGPEFLTYFQNEAQLEKSRLLSDRFSAERPKGSFSTLEIQRTEQGDSAMYLCASSPDGTGELFFGEGSRLTVL.